This entry features one TCR beta chain sequence. Its antigen is currently unknown. The CDR3 has 16 residues. Trimming took off 2 bases at V and 5 bases at J, with 15 bases between the two ends. Germline values: CDR1 MDHEN, CDR2 SYDVKM. The data were taken from a study of T cell responses to AZD1222 COVID-19 vaccine. Sequencing used immunoSEQ multiplex PCR; TCRdb keeps in-frame clones, though not all of them. This table holds fewer than 110,000 clones, about nine tenths found once. Overall study findings and caveats: Mostly white British, mostly female donors; authors suggested clonal diversity may be underestimated. Sampling captured repertoires only after the peak T cell response.

V and J are TRBV28 and TRBJ1-4, with D maybe TRBD1 (5 bases). Sequences were derived from peripheral blood, sampled on day 0 of AZD1222 vaccination. The TCR comes from an adult in good health. As DNA, the CDR3 is TGTGCCAGCAGTTTACGGGGCGGGACGCTGAATGAAAAACTGTTTTTT. Translating it yields CASSLRGGTLNEKLFF. Using reference TRBV28 and TRBJ1-4 for the parts outside the CDR3, the full variable domain is DVKVTQSSRYLVKRTGEKVFLECVQDMDHENMFWYRQDPGLGLRLIYFSYDVKMKEKGDIPEGYSVSREKKERFSLILESASTNQTSMYLCASSLRGGTLNEKLFFGSGTQLSVL.